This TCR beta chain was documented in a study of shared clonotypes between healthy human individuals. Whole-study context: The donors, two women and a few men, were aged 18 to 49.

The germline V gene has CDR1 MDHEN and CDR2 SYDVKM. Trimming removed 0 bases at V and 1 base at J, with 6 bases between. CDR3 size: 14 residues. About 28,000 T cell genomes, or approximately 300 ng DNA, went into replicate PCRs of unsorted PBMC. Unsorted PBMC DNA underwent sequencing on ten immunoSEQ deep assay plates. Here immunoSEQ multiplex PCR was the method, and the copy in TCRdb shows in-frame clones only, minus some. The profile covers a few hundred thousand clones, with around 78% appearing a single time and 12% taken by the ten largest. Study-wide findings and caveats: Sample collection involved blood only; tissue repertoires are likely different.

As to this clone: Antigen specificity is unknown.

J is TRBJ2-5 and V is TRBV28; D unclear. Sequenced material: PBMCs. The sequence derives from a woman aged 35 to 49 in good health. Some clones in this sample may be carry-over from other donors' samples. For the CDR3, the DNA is TGTGCCAGCAGTTTATGGGGGTCCCAAGAGACCCAGTACTTC. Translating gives CASSLWGSQETQYF. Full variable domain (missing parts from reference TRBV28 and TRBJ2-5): DVKVTQSSRYLVKRTGEKVFLECVQDMDHENMFWYRQDPGLGLRLIYFSYDVKMKEKGDIPEGYSVSREKKERFSLILESASTNQTSMYLCASSLWGSQETQYFGPGTRLLVL.